The present T cell receptor (beta chain) was sequenced within a study of blood T cell repertoires in COVID-19. Clones were sequenced by immunoSEQ multiplex PCR, and TCRdb holds only the in-frame ones, with some missing. Of some 51,000 clones listed, roughly 90% are singletons. There are a few counts of this clone. The J segment lost 11 bases and the V segment lost 6 bases, leaving 12 bases of the junction unmatched. The CDR3 consists of 13 residues. Per the germline V gene, CDR1 is MNHEY and CDR2 is SVGAGI. Sequencing was performed on peripheral blood. The TCR comes from a man in his 60s with acute or convalescent COVID-19. J is TRBJ1-1 and V is TRBV6-5, with TRBD1 identical over 7 bases. The CDR3: CASSLDRASEAFF. In DNA, the CDR3 is TGTGCCAGCAGCCTAGACAGGGCCTCGGAGGCTTTCTTT.